The T cell receptor (beta chain) under discussion was sequenced for a study of T cells after yellow fever vaccination. Study-wide background: Preparation used SMART-Seq v4 Ultra Low Input for the low-cell-number fractions. Study-wide results and caveats: Weaker, the secondary response had a peak occurring faster, on day 5 versus 15. Booster samples showed a return of most primary-vaccination clones (roughly 96% CD4, around 85% CD8).

Each CDR3 protein gets one entry after TCRdb re-called the 5' RACE reads with MiXCR. The table shows some 350,000 distinct CDR3 sequences, with roughly 9.4% occurring only once. The CDR3 contains 14 residues. V was clipped by 2 bases and J by 0 bases, with 7 bases between them. This clonotype turned up a few times. Its cognate antigen is unknown. The material was PBMCs, obtained on the day of the first yellow fever vaccination. This chain links TRBV12-3 or TRBV12-4 with TRBJ1-1; D is ambiguous. The receptor comes from a man younger than 35 who received the YFV17D yellow fever vaccine. CDR3 residues: CASSLNQVNTEAFF. CDR3 coding DNA: TGTGCCAGCAGTTTAAATCAGGTGAACACTGAAGCTTTCTTT.